This is a list of T cell receptor beta chains from one sample in a study of blood T cell repertoires in COVID-19. Repertoires were generated with immunoSEQ multiplex PCR, while TCRdb's copy carries only in-frame clones and drops some. The table records about 300,000 clones, about 86% of them present only once. Sequenced input: peripheral blood. The receptor set was obtained from a woman aged 50 to 60 with acute or convalescent COVID-19. Each CDR3 is given with its conserved first and last residue. A D gene is named only where the DNA matches it firmly. Rows give clone size only sometimes, using once, few, many, or a class for an expanded clone.

clone_size j_call v_call d_call cdr3_nt cdr3_aa
- TRBJ2-3 TRBV9 TRBD2 TGTGCCAGCAGCGCTGCGGGACTAGCGGGAGGGACAGATACGCAGTATTTT CASSAAGLAGGTDTQYF
- TRBJ2-5 TRBV5-1 TRBD1 TGCGCCAGCAGCTCCAAAACAGGGGAAGAGACCCAGTACTTC CASSSKTGEETQYF
- TRBJ2-4 TRBV5-8 - TGTGCCAGCAGCCCCCAGGGAGCGGGCGCTTACATTCAGTACTTC CASSPQGAGAYIQYF
- TRBJ2-5 TRBV11-2 - TGTGCCAGCAGCTTAGGCAGGGGAGGGGAGACCCAGTACTTC CASSLGRGGETQYF
- TRBJ2-7 TRBV7-2 TRBD2 TGTGCCAGCAGCTTAGCGGGACTAGTCGGCATAAGCTCCTACGAGCAGTACTTC CASSLAGLVGISSYEQYF
- TRBJ2-2 TRBV4-1 TRBD1 TGCGCCAGCAGCGACAGGGGGTCGGACACCGGGGAGCTGTTTTTT CASSDRGSDTGELFF
- TRBJ2-7 TRBV11-2 TRBD1 TGTGCCAGCAGCTCAGGGGGGACAGGGAAGCGGTACGAGCAGTACTTC CASSSGGTGKRYEQYF
- TRBJ1-2 TRBV19 TRBD1 TGTGCCAGTAGTACGTCGGCCGGGACAGGATATGGCTACACCTTC CASSTSAGTGYGYTF
- TRBJ2-7 TRBV6-5 TRBD2 TGTGCCAGCGGGTGGGAGGGGTACGAGCAGTACTTC CASGWEGYEQYF
- TRBJ1-1 TRBV5-1 TRBD1 TGCGCCAGCAGCTTGGGGCAGGGGGCCGTGGGCACTGAAGCTTTCTTT CASSLGQGAVGTEAFF
- TRBJ2-1 TRBV6-5 TRBD1 TGTGCCAGCAGTTACGGGACAGGGACCAATGAGCAGTTCTTC CASSYGTGTNEQFF
once TRBJ1-2 TRBV20-1 - TGCAGTGCTAGTTCGGAGTATGGCTACACCTTC CSASSEYGYTF
- TRBJ1-1 TRBV18 - TGTGCCAGCTCACCATGGACAGCAGCGAACACTGAAGCTTTCTTT CASSPWTAANTEAFF
- TRBJ2-5 TRBV5-6 TRBD2 TGTGCCAGCAGCTCGCGGACTAGCGGGATTGAGACCCAGTACTTC CASSSRTSGIETQYF
- TRBJ2-1 TRBV9 TRBD1 TGTGCCAGCAGCGTAGGGACAGGCTACAATGAGCAGTTCTTC CASSVGTGYNEQFF
- TRBJ1-3 TRBV7-2 - TGTGCCAGCAGCGTCCAGGGCATCTCTGGAAACACCATATATTTT CASSVQGISGNTIYF